The 9 T cell receptor beta chains below come from one sample, sequenced in a study of T cells in Graves' hyperthyroidism and ophthalmopathy. Template material for amplifying TCR beta CDR3 regions consisted of RNA transcripts. The HTBI primer set drove a first-round RT-PCR of the TCR CDR3. Via MiXCR, TCRdb re-called the multiplex PCR reads, giving one row per CDR3 protein. This table holds fewer than 750,000 distinct CDR3 sequences, 14% to 15% found once. The specimen was blood. The origin of the receptors is a woman aged 40 to 50 with Graves' ophthalmopathy.

This chain links TRBV5-1 with TRBJ2-2; D is unclear. Germline CDR1 and CDR2: SGHRS and YFSETQ. This CDR3 contains 13 residues. V was shortened by 5 bases and J by 7 bases, with 12 bases between the two germline ends. CDR3 nucleotide sequence: TGCGCCAGCAGGCACCTGGCTGACGGGGAGCTGTTTTTT. Amino acids: CASRHLADGELFF. The variable domain in full, with the rest retrieved from reference TRBV5-1 and TRBJ2-2, is KAGVTQTPRYLIKTRGQQVTLSCSPISGHRSVSWYQQTPGQGLQFLFEYFSETQRNKGNFPGRFSGRQFSNSRSEMNVSTLELGDSALYLCASRHLADGELFFGEGSRLTVL.

This clonotype was recorded many times. The rearrangement joins TRBV6-2 or TRBV6-3 to TRBJ1-1, with D tentatively TRBD1 (5 bases). V was pared by 6 bases and J by 4 bases, with 18 bases between. The CDR3 is 15 residues long. Germline CDR1 reads MNHEY; CDR2 reads SVGEGT. The CDR3 reads CASSQGLSTGTEAFF. The CDR3 region has the DNA TGTGCCAGCAGCCAGGGACTTTCCACGGGCACTGAAGCTTTCTTT.

The chain employs TRBV6-1 and TRBJ1-2; no reliable D call. Trimming took 7 bases from V and 1 from J, leaving 4 bases between them. CDR1 and CDR2 (germline): MNHNS, SASEGT. This CDR3 comprises 11 residues. The CDR3 loop is CASMDNYGYTF. The CDR3 DNA follows: TGTGCCAGCATGGATAACTATGGCTACACCTTC.

This clonotype was counted at least ten times. This chain connects TRBV28 to TRBJ2-4; 8 bases match TRBD2. J gave up 0 bases and V 5 bases, and 6 bases lay outside the gene matches. Germline V gene lookup returns CDR1 MDHEN and CDR2 SYDVKM. CDR3 size: 16 residues. CDR3 coding DNA: TGTGCCAGCAGTCCTCTAGCGGGCATAGCCAAAAACATTCAGTACTTC. It codes for CASSPLAGIAKNIQYF.

A few counts support this clonotype. The chain has TRBV27 and TRBJ2-2; 7 bases agree with TRBD2. V dropped 6 bases and J dropped 4; count of bases not matched to a gene: 14. Germline loops: CDR1 MNHEY, CDR2 SMNVEV (reference sequence). This CDR3 is built from 17 residues. CDR3 region: CASSSRGSSGLTGELFF. CDR3 DNA sequence: TGTGCCAGCAGCTCACGAGGGTCTAGCGGCCTCACCGGGGAGCTGTTTTTT.

The table lists this clonotype with many counts. The rearrangement uses TRBV12-3 or TRBV12-4 and TRBJ2-7, with TRBD2 identical over 8 bases. The CDR3 totals 14 residues. Losses at the gene ends were 4 bases for V and 3 bases for J; bases not matched to a gene: 5. In DNA form, the CDR3 reads TGTGCCAGCAGTTGGAGCGGGAGAGGCTACGAGCAGTACTTC. It yields the protein CASSWSGRGYEQYF.

The chain uses TRBV12-3 or TRBV12-4 and TRBJ2-5; 7 nucleotides agree with TRBD2. This CDR3 contains 12 residues. With 6 bases clipped from V and 7 bases from J, the junction kept 5 bases outside the gene matches. This CDR3 is CASSMRELTQYF. The CDR3 DNA reads as TGTGCCAGCAGCATGCGGGAGTTGACCCAGTACTTC.

The V gene is TRBV7-3, the J gene TRBJ2-5; the D is unclear. Germline V gene lookup returns CDR1 SGHTA and CDR2 FQGTGA. The CDR3 length is 15 residues. Trimming cost V 5 bases and J 1 base, with 14 bases left between them. The CDR3 region is CASSLGTSRQETQYF. In DNA form, the CDR3 reads TGTGCCAGCAGCCTTGGTACGTCCCGCCAAGAGACCCAGTACTTC.

The chain carries TRBV6-2 or TRBV6-3 and TRBJ2-2; 13 nucleotides line up with TRBD2. Per the germline V gene, CDR1 is MNHEY and CDR2 is SVGEGT. V was pared by 5 bases and J by 2 bases, with 8 bases of the junction left unmatched. The CDR3 sequence is 18 residues long. The CDR3 coding sequence is TGTGCCAGCAGTCTTAGACTAGCGGGGGGCCTCAACACCGGGGAGCTGTTTTTT. This sequence encodes CASSLRLAGGLNTGELFF.